This T cell receptor (beta chain) was sequenced during a study of cytomegalovirus exposure and HLA in healthy donors (dated by TCRdb to 2016 to 2017). Regarding the research as a whole: An earlier analysis of more than 550 of the donors reported approximately 260 Gb of sequence data and around 120 million unique TCR beta sequences obtained from around 190 million T cells. An early release covering roughly 600 HLA-typed donors comprised approximately 300 gigabases of sequencing data and tens of millions of unique TCR sequences. Among the roughly 410 genotyped donors, around 81% belonged to the genetic ancestry cluster associated with self-reported Caucasian donors. The study was designed to test whether signatures of past pathogen exposure could be identified by cataloging public T cell receptors. Using immunosequencing, the study profiled T cell repertoires from some 670 subjects and related those repertoires to cytomegalovirus serostatus. Along with the approximately 670-subject first cohort, a separate validation cohort of over a hundred different subjects was used. High-throughput TCR immunosequencing, statistical association of individual TCRs with disease status, and machine learning were combined to predict cytomegalovirus infection status. A later analysis re-examined previously published TCR beta repertoires from several hundred donors and added high-resolution HLA genotyping to investigate patterns of TCR occurrence. Rather than drawing on any new phenotypic data, the later analysis identified candidate immune exposures from TCR beta sequences and the way those sequences occurred across donors. To decide whether each TCR beta V gene segment behaved as functional or pseudogenic, an earlier analysis of some 580 of the donors relied on high-throughput TCR beta sequencing. Donor age, sex, ethnicity and CMV serostatus were compiled together with the repertoire data. Genome-wide SNP genotypes for about 65% of the 666 donors were used in a later genetic analysis, which treated that subset as a discovery cohort. All discovery cohort repertoires had been generated using a single sequencing platform. Both class I and class II loci were covered by HLA typing, at four-digit resolution. The number of typed donors differed by locus: roughly 629-640 for A, B, C, DRB1 and DQB1; roughly 510 for DQA1; approximately 600 for DPA1; and around 490 for DPB1. Several DR-DQ haplotypes were handled as single units for association and clustering because linkage in the cohort was strong. Across 398 genotyped donors of the cohort, an average of approximately 240,000 unique TCR beta nucleotide sequences per donor were sequenced, and approximately 17% of those sequences were non-productive. Study-wide conclusions, independent of this receptor: A cluster of highly shared sequence variants was judged likely to be a technical artifact of the sequencing pipeline. Cytomegalovirus status was reported to be diagnosed by the classifier with high specificity and sensitivity in both the original and validation cohorts. Because the 87-base-pair reads could not distinguish some IMGT-functional V segments, including TRBV6-2 and TRBV6-3, those segments were excluded. Correlated functional status among segregating V segments might reflect linkage disequilibrium, but an unknown experimental factor could not be ruled out. According to a later genetic analysis, donors in an Asian-associated ancestry cluster had fewer N-insertions in productive TCRs than the roughly 700-donor mean. Compared with equally common non-associated chains, HLA-associated TCR beta chains in a later analysis were more clonally expanded and had lower generation probabilities. A further reported finding was that TCR beta sequences accurately predicted the HLA-A and HLA-B alleles for most subjects in the first cohort. Most TCR sequences were seen in very few donors, while some public TCRs were found in many individuals. The only immune exposure information available for the cohort was CMV serostatus. In an earlier analysis of 500 to 650 of the donors, most TCR beta V segments appeared in productive rearrangements about 87% or about 30% of the time, broadly matching IMGT annotations. The earlier analysis of almost 600 of the donors excluded seventeen rarely observed V segments, including chromosome 9 orphons, because counts were too low. In this cohort, only TCR beta chains were sequenced, and detectable features were limited by the absence of alpha or paired-chain data. The study gave a list of about 160 TCR beta chains associated with cytomegalovirus. A few of the identified cytomegalovirus-associated TCR beta chains were confirmed in vitro to be specific for cytomegalovirus antigens. An association between a missense DCLRE1C variant and V-gene and J-gene trimming of TCR beta chains was found in a later genetic analysis and replicated in an independent cohort. Roughly uniform sequencing depth across donors was assumed in presence/absence analyses, although this assumption may not hold. In a later analysis, most CMV-associated TCR beta chains were found to appear HLA-restricted, with HLA associations seemingly driven largely by CMV exposure. A later analysis associated some 17,000 TCR beta sequences with specific HLA alleles at a false discovery rate of 0.05. Because HLA typing was unavailable for some donors at each locus, only the typed subset was used in association tests. In a later analysis, TCR association rates were found to vary across HLA loci, with the most associated TCRs seen for DRB1 alleles and the fewest for HLA-C alleles. Several of the top co-occurrence clusters appeared to be linked to parvovirus B19, influenza, CMV and Epstein-Barr virus, according to a later analysis. When HLA alleles, especially DR and DQ, strongly co-occurred, TCR associations were difficult to assign to individual alleles. The authors suggested that the approach could potentially be extended to other disease states and immunological phenotypes.

V loses 5 bases at its end and J loses 3 bases; junction bases beyond the gene matches: 3. CDR3 length: 14 amino acids, cysteine to phenylalanine. Solely the CDR3 DNA is kept, with 42 bases framed from the first base. CDR1 and CDR2 were assigned from the germline V gene as MDHEN and SYDVKM. The cohort was made up of about 610 healthy bone marrow donors. At the time of sampling, every cohort member was nominally healthy, though immune exposures that went unrecorded were likely present. The donor tested CMV seropositive and was one of the 289 seropositive cohort members. A peripheral blood sample was provided by each donor, and peripheral blood mononuclear cells were used for TCR beta sequencing. Genomic DNA extraction from the blood cell samples was performed with the Qiagen DNeasy Blood Extraction Kit. As concerns this clone: Its recognized antigen is unknown. Base qualities are missing; no much larger clone stands one base away.

The library was prepared using the immunoSEQ multiplex PCR assay. The multiplex PCR relied on a mix of 60 forward primers for TCR Vbeta segments and 13 reverse primers for TCR Jbeta segments. A multiplex PCR assay on genomic DNA amplified the CDR3 region of rearranged TCR beta genes. Amplified TCR beta libraries were sequenced as 87-base-pair reads on the Illumina HiSeq System. Per the source publication's procedure: Across the roughly 670 repertoires, a later analysis counted approximately 75 million unique TCR beta chains, some 11 million of which were shared by at least two donors. To remove PCR and sequencing errors, raw reads were error-corrected and collapsed into unique sequences using a nearest-neighbor algorithm that merged closely related sequences. CDR3 sequences were aligned to IMGT reference sequences to assign V, D and J gene segments. For a sequence to be retained, a match of at least six nucleotides was required to both a V gene segment and a J gene segment. A rearrangement was called productive if the CDR3 had no stop codons and remained in frame with V and J, and every other rearrangement was called non-productive. CDR3 was defined by IMGT convention, running from the second conserved V-encoded cysteine to the conserved J-encoded phenylalanine. In an earlier analysis of roughly 580 of the donors, sequences lacking an unambiguous match to a single V gene segment were excluded. An earlier analysis of 587 of the donors called V segments functional above 56.7% productive rearrangements and segregating when the between-donor standard deviation exceeded 5%. To diagnose cytomegalovirus status from the catalog of TCR beta chain sequences, a statistical classification framework was built. A later analysis assigned V and J genes by comparing TCR nucleotide sequences with IMGT/GENE-DB human TR gene sequences. A later analysis assigned CDR3 sequences and most-parsimonious VDJ recombination scenarios with the TCRdist pipeline. In a later analysis, each TCR beta chain was defined by its CDR3 amino acid sequence together with its V-gene family, and reads lacking a unique V-gene family were excluded. As a way to deal with suspected cross-contamination and a sequencing artifact, a later analysis dropped 450 to 700 nucleotide sequences that were highly shared and had low generation probability. In a later analysis, a clonal expansion index was calculated for each public chain from normalized within-repertoire ranks of inferred template counts. In a later analysis, generation probabilities were computed with a VDJ recombination model fitted to out-of-frame rearrangements, and the resulting probabilities were checked against IGoR. In a later analysis, TCR-TCR, TCR-HLA and TCR-CMV co-occurrence was scored with hypergeometric tests, and a repertoire-size bias correction was applied to TCR pairs. In a later analysis, false discovery rates were estimated by permuting HLA or CMV assignments 20 times. In a later analysis, co-occurring TCRs were grouped using DBSCAN, with TCRdist sequence similarity added in when clustering inside HLA-allele-positive subsets. For co-occurrence clustering, repertoires with fewer than 30,000 or more than 120,000 public chains were excluded, along with 4 to 6 repertoires with anomalous nucleotide sharing. What TCRdb holds here is the immuneACCESS table cut down to in-frame rearrangements. Part of the clones is not present; checked against another copy, under half of the missing clones reflect an unresolved V gene, and the others are unexplained. V and J calls plus clone size are reproduced from that table; the DNA served to infer D and trimming. The sample records approximately 160,000 clones, around 79% of which are singletons. The ten largest clonotypes hold over 2.5% of the sample.

Recombination joined TRBV28 with TRBJ2-7, and 11 junctional nucleotides match TRBD1. Sequencing used PBMCs. The receptor was derived from a woman between 40 and 55 years old in good health and CMV-seropositive. The DNA is as follows: TGTGCCAGCAGTGGGACAGGGGGGCGCTACGAGCAGTACTTC. It specifies CASSGTGGRYEQYF.